The sequence of this TCR beta chain was determined in a study of low-dose radiotherapy and immunotherapy resistance in tumors. On the study more broadly: Members of Cohort 2 were treated with 1 Gy per fraction every two weeks; their total was 13 Gy over 26 weeks. Patients took 300 mg oral aspirin daily for four cycles from cycle 1 day 1.

Time point of the sample: after trial treatment. Treatment described: LDRT plus nivolumab, ipilimumab, low-dose cyclophosphamide and aspirin (RACIN trial). The donors' treatment consisted of nivolumab, ipilimumab, aspirin, low-dose cyclophosphamide and low-dose radiotherapy. Advanced solid tumors lacking tumor-infiltrating lymphocytes characterized eligible patients. Germline CDR1 PRHDT, CDR2 FYEKMQ (reference sequence). The V segment lost 1 base and the J segment 12 bases; nucleotides outside the gene matches: 13. The CDR3 is 15 amino acids. This clonotype was counted ten times or more. Alpha and beta chains were covered, as first-strand cDNA relied on TRAV- and TRBV-specific primers. With a constant-region primer and a V-primer adapter, TCRs were subjected to about 20 PCR cycles of amplification. TCRdb itself ran the reads through MiXCR, one entry per CDR3 protein. This table has more than 50,000 distinct CDR3 sequences, approximately 22% appearing once.

The input for sequencing was PBMCs, taken after low-dose radiotherapy plus immunotherapy. The chain couples TRBV13 to TRBJ2-7; 9 bases match TRBD2. The origin of this receptor is a male donor with prostate cancer. CDR3 region: CASSLEGSGSGRRYF. The DNA for the CDR3 is TGTGCCAGCAGCTTAGAGGGTAGCGGGAGCGGTCGGCGGTACTTC.